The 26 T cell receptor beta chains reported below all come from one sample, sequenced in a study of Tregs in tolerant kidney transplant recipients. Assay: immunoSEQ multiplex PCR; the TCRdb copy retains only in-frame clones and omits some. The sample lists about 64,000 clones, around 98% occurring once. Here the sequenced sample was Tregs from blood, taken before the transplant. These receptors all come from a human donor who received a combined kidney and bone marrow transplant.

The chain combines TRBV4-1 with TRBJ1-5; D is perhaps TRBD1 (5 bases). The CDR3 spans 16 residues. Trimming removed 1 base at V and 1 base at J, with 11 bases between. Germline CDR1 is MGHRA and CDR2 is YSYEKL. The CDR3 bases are TGCGCCAGCAGCCAAGGGGGCGCCGGGAGCAATCAGCCCCAGCATTTT. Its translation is CASSQGGAGSNQPQHF.

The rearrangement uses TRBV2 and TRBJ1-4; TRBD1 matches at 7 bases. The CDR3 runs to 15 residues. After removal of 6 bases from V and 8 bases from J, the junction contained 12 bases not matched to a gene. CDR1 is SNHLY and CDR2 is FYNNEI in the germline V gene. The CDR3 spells CASRLRQGWKEKLFF. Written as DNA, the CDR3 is TGTGCCAGCAGGCTTAGACAGGGCTGGAAGGAAAAACTGTTTTTT.

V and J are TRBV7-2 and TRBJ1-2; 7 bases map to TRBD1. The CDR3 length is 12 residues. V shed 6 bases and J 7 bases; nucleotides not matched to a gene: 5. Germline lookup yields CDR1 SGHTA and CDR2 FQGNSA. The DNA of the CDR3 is TGTGCCAGCAGACACGACAGGGCTGGCTACACCTTC. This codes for CASRHDRAGYTF.

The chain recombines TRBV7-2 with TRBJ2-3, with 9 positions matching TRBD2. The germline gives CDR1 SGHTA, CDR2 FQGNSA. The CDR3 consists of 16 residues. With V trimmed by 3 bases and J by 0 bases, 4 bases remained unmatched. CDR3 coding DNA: TGTGCCAGCAGCTTGACTAGCGGTGCTAGCACAGATACGCAGTATTTT. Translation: CASSLTSGASTDTQYF.

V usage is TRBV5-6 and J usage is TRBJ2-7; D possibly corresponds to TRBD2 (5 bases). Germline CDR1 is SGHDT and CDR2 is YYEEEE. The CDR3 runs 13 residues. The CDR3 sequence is CAEGRLEGYEQYF. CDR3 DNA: TGTGCAGAAGGTCGGTTAGAGGGTTACGAGCAGTACTTC.

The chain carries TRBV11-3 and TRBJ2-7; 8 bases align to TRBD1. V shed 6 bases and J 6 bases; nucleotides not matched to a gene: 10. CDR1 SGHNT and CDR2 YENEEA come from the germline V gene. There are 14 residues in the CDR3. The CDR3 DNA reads TGTGCCAGCAGTTACCTGGGACAGGTAATCGAGCAGTACTTC. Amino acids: CASSYLGQVIEQYF.

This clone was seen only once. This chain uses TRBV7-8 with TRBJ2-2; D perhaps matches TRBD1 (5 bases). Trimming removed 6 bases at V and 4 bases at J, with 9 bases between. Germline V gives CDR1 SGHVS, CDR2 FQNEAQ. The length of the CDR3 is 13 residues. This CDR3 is CASRRQLTGELFF. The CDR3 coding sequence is TGTGCCAGCAGAAGACAGCTCACCGGGGAGCTGTTTTTT.

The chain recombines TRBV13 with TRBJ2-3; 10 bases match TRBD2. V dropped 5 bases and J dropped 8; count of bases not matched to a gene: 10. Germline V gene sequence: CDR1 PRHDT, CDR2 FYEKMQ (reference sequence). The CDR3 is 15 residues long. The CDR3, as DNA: TGTGCCAGCAGCCCTAGTAGCCTAGCGGGAGTTACGCAGTATTTT. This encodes CASSPSSLAGVTQYF.

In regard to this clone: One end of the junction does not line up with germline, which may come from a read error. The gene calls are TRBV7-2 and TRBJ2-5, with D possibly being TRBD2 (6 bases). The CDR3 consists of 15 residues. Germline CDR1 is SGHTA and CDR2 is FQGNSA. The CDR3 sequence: CASTLRRDSQETQYF. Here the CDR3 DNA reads TGTGCCAGCACCTTAAGGAGGGATTCCCAAGAGACCCAGTACTTC. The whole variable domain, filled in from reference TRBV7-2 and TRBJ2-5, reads GAGVSQSPSNKVTEKGKDVELRCDPISGHTALYWYRQSLGQGLEFLIYFQGNSAPDKSGLPSDRFSAERTGGSVSTLTIQRTQQEDSAVYLCASTLRRDSQETQYFGPGTRLLVL.

The CDR3 coding sequence is TGTGCCAGCAGCCCTAGCGGGAGGCCCGGTCCAAACATTCAGTACTTC. It yields the protein CASSPSGRPGPNIQYF. The chain recombines TRBV11-3 with TRBJ2-4, with TRBD2 identical over 11 bases. The CDR3 loop spans 16 amino acids. J lost 6 bases, V lost 5 bases, and 9 bases had no gene match. Germline V gene sequence: CDR1 SGHNT, CDR2 YENEEA.

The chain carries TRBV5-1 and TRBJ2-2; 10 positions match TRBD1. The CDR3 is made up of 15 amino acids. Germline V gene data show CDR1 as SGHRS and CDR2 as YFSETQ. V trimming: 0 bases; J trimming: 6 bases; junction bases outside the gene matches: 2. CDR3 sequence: CASSLEGQGAGELFF. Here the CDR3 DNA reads TGCGCCAGCAGCTTGGAAGGACAGGGGGCCGGGGAGCTGTTTTTT.

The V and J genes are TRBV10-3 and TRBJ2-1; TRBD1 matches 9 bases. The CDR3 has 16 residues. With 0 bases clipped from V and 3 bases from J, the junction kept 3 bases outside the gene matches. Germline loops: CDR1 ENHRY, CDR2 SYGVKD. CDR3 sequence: CAISESKDRGYNEQFF. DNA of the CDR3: TGTGCCATCAGTGAGTCGAAGGACAGGGGCTACAATGAGCAGTTCTTC.

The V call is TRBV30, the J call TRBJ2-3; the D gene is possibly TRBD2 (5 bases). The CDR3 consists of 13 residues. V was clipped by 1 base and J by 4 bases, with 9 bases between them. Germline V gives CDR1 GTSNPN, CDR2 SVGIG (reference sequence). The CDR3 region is CAWSGSRADTQYF. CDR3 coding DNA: TGTGCCTGGAGTGGTTCGAGGGCAGATACGCAGTATTTT.

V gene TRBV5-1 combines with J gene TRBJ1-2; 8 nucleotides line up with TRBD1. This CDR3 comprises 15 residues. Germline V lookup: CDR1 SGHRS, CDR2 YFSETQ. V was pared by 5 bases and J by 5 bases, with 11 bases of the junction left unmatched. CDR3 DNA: TGCGCCAGCAGGGACGCAACAGGGGGAGCATATGGCTACACCTTC. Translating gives CASRDATGGAYGYTF.

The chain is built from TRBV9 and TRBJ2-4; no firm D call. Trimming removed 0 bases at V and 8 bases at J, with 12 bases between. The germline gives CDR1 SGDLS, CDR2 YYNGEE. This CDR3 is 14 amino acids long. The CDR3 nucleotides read TGTGCCAGCAGCGTAGGTATCGTCCGAGACATTCAGTACTTC. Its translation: CASSVGIVRDIQYF.

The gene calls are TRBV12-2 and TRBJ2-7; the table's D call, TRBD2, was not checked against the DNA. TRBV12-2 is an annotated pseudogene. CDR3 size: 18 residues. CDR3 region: CASRLASGGARRSYEQYF. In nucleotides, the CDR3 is TGTGCAAGTCGCTTAGCGTCGGGGGGGGCTAGACGCTCCTACGAGCAGTACTTC.

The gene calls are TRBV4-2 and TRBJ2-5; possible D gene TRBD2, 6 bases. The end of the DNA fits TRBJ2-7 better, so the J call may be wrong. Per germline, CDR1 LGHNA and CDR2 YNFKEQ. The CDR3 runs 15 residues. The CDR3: CASSLNGGPSYEQYF. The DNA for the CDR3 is TGTGCCAGCAGCCTAAACGGGGGACCCTCCTACGAGCAGTACTTC.

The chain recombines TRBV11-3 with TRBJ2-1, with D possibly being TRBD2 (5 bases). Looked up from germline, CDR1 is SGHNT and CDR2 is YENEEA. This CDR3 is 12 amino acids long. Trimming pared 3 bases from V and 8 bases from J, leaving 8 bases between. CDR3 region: CASSFHGDEQFF. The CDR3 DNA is TGTGCCAGCAGCTTTCACGGGGATGAGCAGTTCTTC.

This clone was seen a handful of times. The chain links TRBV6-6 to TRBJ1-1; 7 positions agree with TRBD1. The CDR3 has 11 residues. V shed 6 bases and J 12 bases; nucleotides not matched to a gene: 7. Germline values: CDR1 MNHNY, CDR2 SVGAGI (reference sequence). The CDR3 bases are TGTGCCAGCAGATTCGACAGGGCACCTTTCTTT. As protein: CASRFDRAPFF.

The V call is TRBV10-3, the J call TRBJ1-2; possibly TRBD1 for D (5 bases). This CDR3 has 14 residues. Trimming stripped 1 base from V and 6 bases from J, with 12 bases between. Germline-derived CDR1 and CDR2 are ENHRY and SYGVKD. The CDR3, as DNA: TGTGCCATCAGTGAGTGGGGCTCGGGCGATGGCTACACCTTC. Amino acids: CAISEWGSGDGYTF.

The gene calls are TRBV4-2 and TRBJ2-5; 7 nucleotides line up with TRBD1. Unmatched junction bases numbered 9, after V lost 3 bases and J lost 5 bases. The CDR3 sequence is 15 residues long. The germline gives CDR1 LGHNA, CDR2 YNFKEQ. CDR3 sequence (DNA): TGTGCCAGCAGCCATGGGGACAGCTCCGGGGAGACCCAGTACTTC. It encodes CASSHGDSSGETQYF.

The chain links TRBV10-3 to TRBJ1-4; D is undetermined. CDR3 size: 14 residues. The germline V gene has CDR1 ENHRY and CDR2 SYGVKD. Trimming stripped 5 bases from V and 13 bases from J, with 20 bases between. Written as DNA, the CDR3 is TGTGCCATCAGTCCCGACACCGGCTACGGTTTACTGTTTTTT. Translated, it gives CAISPDTGYGLLFF.

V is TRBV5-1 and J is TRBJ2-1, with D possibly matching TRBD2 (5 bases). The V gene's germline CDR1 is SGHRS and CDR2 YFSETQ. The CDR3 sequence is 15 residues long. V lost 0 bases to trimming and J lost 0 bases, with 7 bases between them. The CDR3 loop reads CASSLGTSSYNEQFF. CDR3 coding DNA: TGCGCCAGCAGCTTGGGGACTTCCTCCTACAATGAGCAGTTCTTC.

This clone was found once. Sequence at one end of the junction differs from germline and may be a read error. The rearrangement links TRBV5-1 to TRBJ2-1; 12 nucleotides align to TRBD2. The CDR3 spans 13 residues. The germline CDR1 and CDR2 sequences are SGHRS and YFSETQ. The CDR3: CASSLGGLAGGVF. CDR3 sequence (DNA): TGCGCCAGCAGCTTGGGAGGTCTAGCGGGAGGGGTCTTC.

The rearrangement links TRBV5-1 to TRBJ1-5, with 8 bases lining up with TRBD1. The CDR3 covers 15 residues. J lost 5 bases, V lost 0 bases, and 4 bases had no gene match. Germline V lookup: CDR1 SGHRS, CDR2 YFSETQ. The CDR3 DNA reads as TGCGCCAGCAGCTTGGGACAGGGGAGGGATCAGCCCCAGCATTTT. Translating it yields CASSLGQGRDQPQHF.

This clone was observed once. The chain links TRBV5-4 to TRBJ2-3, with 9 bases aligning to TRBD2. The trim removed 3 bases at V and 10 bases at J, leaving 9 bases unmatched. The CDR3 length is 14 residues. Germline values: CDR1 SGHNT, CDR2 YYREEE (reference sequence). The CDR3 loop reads CASSWEGLAVPQYF. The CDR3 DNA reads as TGTGCCAGCAGCTGGGAGGGACTAGCTGTCCCGCAGTATTTT.